This TCR beta chain appears in the sequencing data of a study of PD-L1 blockade in urothelial cancer. Looking at the study overall: Patients previously received 0 to 3 chemotherapy regimens. The study recovered a median of around 150,000 T cells per blood sample.

The time point was: peripheral blood 6 weeks after treatment start. The patients' disease, urothelial carcinoma, was locally advanced or metastatic. Each individual provided 1 to 8 samples (taken pretreatment and on-treatment). The CDR3 spans 13 residues. Germline V gives CDR1 MNHEY, CDR2 SVGAGI. Some clones are missing from TCRdb's copy, which holds only in-frame ones; the method was immunoSEQ multiplex PCR. The sample lists around 48,000 clones; around 85% were seen once. Concerning this clone: One end of the junction does not line up with germline, which may come from a read error. Other DNA sequences within the sample encode an identical CDR3.

This rearrangement joins TRBV6-5 to TRBJ1-1, with D possibly matching TRBD1 (6 bases). This TCR was sampled from a man aged 55-75 years with urothelial cancer. The sequencing here drew on PBMCs, taken around atezolizumab (anti-PD-L1) treatment. The CDR3 nucleotides read TGCGCCAGCAGTCGGACAGACCTGACTGAAGCTTTCTTT. Protein: CASSRTDLTEAFF.